The 19 T cell receptor beta chains presented below share a single source sample, sequenced in a study of blood T cell repertoires in COVID-19. Clones were read by immunoSEQ multiplex PCR, and TCRdb kept only the in-frame ones, dropping some. The sample lists approximately 320,000 clones, approximately 85% occurring once. Sequencing was performed on peripheral blood. Receptors originate from a human donor in a cohort sampled during active COVID-19.

This sequence joins TRBV30 and TRBJ1-5; D not resolved. The CDR3 sequence is 16 residues long. CDR1 is GTSNPN and CDR2 is SVGIG in the germline V gene (reference sequence). Trimming took off 1 base at V and 3 bases at J, with 16 bases between the two ends. CDR3 protein: CAWSAIGSGVNQPQHF. In DNA form, the CDR3 reads TGTGCCTGGAGTGCGATTGGGAGCGGAGTCAATCAGCCCCAGCATTTT.

CDR3 loop: CASSKTYEQYF. The CDR3 DNA is TGTGCCAGCAGCAAAACCTACGAGCAGTACTTC. The chain is built from TRBV12-3 or TRBV12-4 and TRBJ2-7; D gene uncertain. V lost 6 bases, J lost 2 bases, and 5 bases lay in between. This CDR3 contains 11 residues.

This chain links TRBV12-3 or TRBV12-4 with TRBJ2-1; D is unclear. This CDR3 is built from 13 residues. V was pared by 8 bases and J by 4 bases, with 12 bases between. The CDR3 DNA follows: TGTGCCAGCGACACCGAACCTTACAATGAGCAGTTCTTC. Protein: CASDTEPYNEQFF.

The V and J genes are TRBV7-6 and TRBJ2-1; D is possibly TRBD2 (6 bases). The CDR3 runs to 15 residues. Germline V CDR1 and CDR2: SGHVS, FNYEAQ. V was pared by 5 bases and J by 12 bases, with 23 bases between. This CDR3 is CASSPGLLTQKGQFF. The DNA for the CDR3 is TGTGCCAGCAGCCCGGGACTCCTAACACAGAAGGGGCAGTTCTTC.

This clone has just one count. The chain uses TRBV5-3 and TRBJ2-2; tentative D call: TRBD1 (6 bases). TRBV5-3 is reported as an ORF; its role is uncertain. CDR3 length equals 13 residues. V dropped 2 bases and J dropped 5 bases, with 7 bases sitting between them. The CDR3 DNA reads TGTGCCAGAAGCTTTACAGGGACCGGGGAGCTGTTTTTT. Its protein is CARSFTGTGELFF.

This rearrangement joins TRBV29-1 to TRBJ1-1, with 7 bases aligning to TRBD1. Germline V CDR1 and CDR2: SQVTM, ANQGSEA. The CDR3 sequence is 14 residues long. Trimming removed 5 bases from V and 2 bases from J; junction bases left unmatched: 8. The CDR3 sequence is CSVFIRDSNTEAFF. DNA for the CDR3: TGCAGCGTTTTTATCCGGGACAGCAACACTGAAGCTTTCTTT.

The chain is built from TRBV5-4 and TRBJ2-7; the match to TRBD1 covers 7 bases. This CDR3 has 13 amino acids. The V segment lost 2 bases and the J segment 3 bases; nucleotides outside the gene matches: 2. Germline-derived CDR1 and CDR2 are SGHNT and YYREEE (reference sequence). The CDR3 region has the DNA TGTGCCAGCAGCTTAGGACAGGACTACGAGCAGTACTTC. Translating it yields CASSLGQDYEQYF.

The rearrangement uses TRBV24-1 and TRBJ2-1; TRBD2 might be the D (6 bases). Per the germline V gene, CDR1 is KGHDR and CDR2 is SFDVKD. Trimming shortened V by 3 bases and J by 1 base, and 9 bases separated the two germline ends. This CDR3 spans 15 amino acids. CDR3 loop: CATSDLGGSYNEQFF. CDR3 bases: TGTGCCACCAGTGATCTCGGGGGTTCCTACAATGAGCAGTTCTTC.

This clone has a handful of counts. This chain links TRBV4-1 with TRBJ2-7; 14 bases align to TRBD2. This CDR3 has 16 amino acids. Germline CDR1 is MGHRA and CDR2 is YSYEKL. The ends lost 1 base at V and 4 bases at J; junction bases unmatched: 3. The DNA for the CDR3 is TGCGCCAGCAGCCAAGGACTAGCGGGGGGGATTTACGAGCAGTACTTC. Residues: CASSQGLAGGIYEQYF.

The chain links TRBV14 to TRBJ2-6, with 7 bases fitting TRBD2. The CDR3 is 15 residues long. With 7 bases clipped from V and 1 base from J, the junction kept 4 bases outside the gene matches. The germline V gene has CDR1 SGHDN and CDR2 FVKESK. The CDR3 sequence: CASTPGGSGANVLTF. As DNA, the CDR3 is TGTGCCAGCACCCCGGGGGGATCTGGGGCCAACGTCCTGACTTTC.

The CDR3 coding sequence is TGTGCCAGCAGCCCGGGACAATACGAGCAGTACTTC. It yields the protein CASSPGQYEQYF. The rearrangement joins TRBV6-5 to TRBJ2-7, with D tentatively TRBD1 (6 bases). The germline CDR1 and CDR2 sequences are MNHEY and SVGAGI. This CDR3 region has 12 residues. Trimming took off 6 bases at V and 4 bases at J, with 10 bases between the two ends.

V gene TRBV24-1 combines with J gene TRBJ1-1; no definite D call. CDR3 length: 17 residues. V was clipped by 5 bases and J by 1 base, with 19 bases between them. Germline V CDR1 and CDR2: KGHDR, SFDVKD. The CDR3 sequence is CATSGPGGGQGNTEAFF. CDR3 in DNA: TGTGCCACCAGTGGACCGGGCGGAGGCCAAGGGAACACTGAAGCTTTCTTT.

The J gene is TRBJ2-3, the V gene TRBV20-1; D gene ambiguous. V was pared by 3 bases and J by 1 base, with 5 bases between. The CDR3 runs to 12 residues. In germline, CDR1 is DFQATT, CDR2 SNEGSKA (reference sequence). CDR3 DNA: TGCAGTGCTAGTGACGGCACAGATACGCAGTATTTT. This encodes CSASDGTDTQYF.

The V and J genes are TRBV19 and TRBJ1-2; D remains ambiguous. CDR1 is LNHDA and CDR2 is SQIVND in the germline V gene (reference sequence). The CDR3 is 14 residues long. V dropped 1 base and J dropped 8 bases, with 14 bases sitting between them. The CDR3 DNA reads TGTGCCAGTAGTATAGCCGACGAACGGGAAGGCTACACCTTC. This codes for CASSIADEREGYTF.

A few counts support this clone. V and J are TRBV2 and TRBJ1-2; 9 nucleotides line up with TRBD1. V shed 4 bases and J 3 bases; nucleotides not matched to a gene: 3. The CDR3 runs 14 residues. Germline V gene lookup returns CDR1 SNHLY and CDR2 FYNNEI. The CDR3: CASSGDRVYYGYTF. For the CDR3, the DNA is TGTGCCAGCAGTGGGGACAGGGTCTACTATGGCTACACCTTC.

The rearrangement joins TRBV6-5 to TRBJ1-1; D remains ambiguous. The CDR3 is 12 amino acids. Germline V CDR1 and CDR2: MNHEY, SVGAGI. V gave up 2 bases and J gave up 8 bases, with 9 bases separating them. The CDR3 DNA reads TGTGCCAGCAGTTACGGTGGGCCGGAAGCTTTCTTT. As protein: CASSYGGPEAFF.

The chain joins TRBV7-2 to TRBJ1-1; no clear D. Trimming shortened V by 4 bases and J by 3 bases, and 9 bases separated the two germline ends. Germline V lookup: CDR1 SGHTA, CDR2 FQGNSA. The length of the CDR3 is 13 residues. The CDR3: CASSYFEDTEAFF. The CDR3 DNA is TGTGCCAGCAGCTACTTTGAGGACACTGAAGCTTTCTTT.

The gene calls are TRBV27 and TRBJ2-3; D perhaps matches TRBD1 (6 bases). The CDR3 runs 14 residues. Per the germline V gene, CDR1 is MNHEY and CDR2 is SMNVEV (reference sequence). Trimming pared 1 base from V and 11 bases from J, leaving 16 bases between. This chain's CDR3 is CASSLFKDSRWQYF. The CDR3, as DNA: TGTGCCAGCAGTTTATTCAAGGACAGTCGGTGGCAGTATTTT.

The chain combines TRBV7-9 with TRBJ1-3; D is uncertain. Trimming left V 3 bases short and J 0 bases short, with 9 bases between. The germline gives CDR1 SEHNR, CDR2 FQNEAQ (reference sequence). This CDR3 contains 15 residues. The CDR3 loop is CASSFSNNSGNTIYF. In DNA form, the CDR3 reads TGTGCCAGCAGCTTCTCCAACAACTCTGGAAACACCATATATTTT.